This T cell receptor beta chain appears in the sequencing data of a study of control samples from healthy donors and cancer patients. TCRdb's copy holds only in-frame clones and misses some; the assay was immunoSEQ multiplex PCR. The table shows about 170,000 clones, with about 91% occurring only once. This TCR derives from a woman in her thirties in good health. Sequenced sample: blood.

This chain's CDR3 is CASSSRRGAAYNEQFF. DNA for the CDR3: TGTGCCAGCAGCTCCCGTCGGGGGGCGGCATACAATGAGCAGTTCTTC. The chain is built from TRBV5-4 and TRBJ2-1; perhaps TRBD2 as D (7 bases). Germline CDR1 reads SGHNT; CDR2 reads YYREEE (reference sequence). The CDR3 totals 16 residues. The V end lost 3 bases, the J end lost 4 bases, and 17 bases lay between the germline ends.